Reported below is one T cell receptor (beta chain). Sequencing used immunoSEQ multiplex PCR; TCRdb keeps in-frame clones, though not all of them. The sample shows some 2,000,000 clones, more than 90% of them seen only once. This sample is drawn from a study of shared clonotypes between healthy human individuals. The healthy adult donors were HIV-negative and reported no recent acute infections or vaccinations. Sequencing was carried out using naive CD4+ T cells sorted from blood. Subset given: CD45RA+ positively selected. The TCR sequence derives from a man between 18 and 35 years old in good health.

As DNA, the CDR3 is TGTGCCAGCAGCTTAGGCGGGACAGCGGCAACTAATGAAAAACTGTTTTTT. Residues: CASSLGGTAATNEKLFF. This chain joins TRBV7-9 and TRBJ1-4, with 7 bases aligning to TRBD1. The germline CDR1 and CDR2 sequences are SEHNR and FQNEAQ (reference sequence). V trimming: 1 base; J trimming: 0 bases; junction bases outside the gene matches: 5. CDR3 size: 17 residues. Combining the CDR3 with reference TRBV7-9 and TRBJ1-4 gives the whole variable domain DTGVSQNPRHKITKRGQNVTFRCDPISEHNRLYWYRQTLGQGPEFLTYFQNEAQLEKSRLLSDRFSAERPKGSFSTLEIQRTEQGDSAMYLCASSLGGTAATNEKLFFGSGTQLSVL.